This TCR beta chain was retrieved from a study of cytomegalovirus exposure and HLA in healthy donors. Study findings and constraints: Common viral pathogens seemed to be connected with several of the most significant clusters, according to a later analysis. Reports described diagnosis of cytomegalovirus status by the classifier as highly specific and sensitive. Earlier analysis looked at TCR beta V segments, and most were productive about 87% or about 30% of the time.

The PCR used 60 Vbeta and 13 Jbeta primers. The repertoire was sequenced with immunoSEQ multiplex PCR; TCRdb's copy has only in-frame clones and lacks some. The data contain some 140,000 clones, approximately 10% of them seen just once; the ten biggest clones take up roughly 7%. V lost 4 bases and J lost 3; bases outside the gene matches: 4. From germline, CDR1 is SGHRS and CDR2 YFSETQ. The CDR3 extends over 14 amino acids. As regards this clone: No antigen is known for it.

The rearrangement joins TRBV5-1 to TRBJ1-1; TRBD1 matches 9 bases. This TCR came from a woman aged 40 to 50 in good health and CMV-seropositive. The sample was PBMCs. CDR3 DNA: TGCGCCAGCAGCCCACAGGGGGCATACACTGAAGCTTTCTTT. It codes for CASSPQGAYTEAFF.